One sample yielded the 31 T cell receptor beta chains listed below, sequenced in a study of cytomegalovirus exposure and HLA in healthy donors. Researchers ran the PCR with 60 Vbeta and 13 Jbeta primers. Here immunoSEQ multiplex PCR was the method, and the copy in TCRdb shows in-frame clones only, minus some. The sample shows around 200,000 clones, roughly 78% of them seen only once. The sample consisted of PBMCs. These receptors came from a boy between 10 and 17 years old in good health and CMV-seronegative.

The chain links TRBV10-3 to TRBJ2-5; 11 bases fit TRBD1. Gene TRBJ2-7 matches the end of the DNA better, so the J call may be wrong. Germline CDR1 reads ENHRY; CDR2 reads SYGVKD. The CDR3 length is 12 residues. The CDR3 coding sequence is TGTGCCACCAGGGACAGGGGGGGCGAGCAGTACTTC. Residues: CATRDRGGEQYF.

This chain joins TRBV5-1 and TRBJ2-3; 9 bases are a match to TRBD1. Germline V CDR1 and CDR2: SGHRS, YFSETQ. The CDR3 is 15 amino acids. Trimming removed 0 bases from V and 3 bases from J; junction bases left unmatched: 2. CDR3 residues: CASSLGQGETDTQYF. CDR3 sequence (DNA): TGCGCCAGCAGCTTGGGACAGGGGGAAACAGATACGCAGTATTTT. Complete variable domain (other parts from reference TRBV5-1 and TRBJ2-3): KAGVTQTPRYLIKTRGQQVTLSCSPISGHRSVSWYQQTPGQGLQFLFEYFSETQRNKGNFPGRFSGRQFSNSRSEMNVSTLELGDSALYLCASSLGQGETDTQYFGPGTRLTVL.

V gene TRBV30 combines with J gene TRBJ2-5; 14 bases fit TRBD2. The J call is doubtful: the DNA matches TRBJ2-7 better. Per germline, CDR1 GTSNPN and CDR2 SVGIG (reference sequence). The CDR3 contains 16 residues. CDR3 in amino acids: CAWSMGLAGVGYEQYF. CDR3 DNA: TGTGCCTGGAGCATGGGACTAGCGGGAGTCGGGTACGAGCAGTACTTC.

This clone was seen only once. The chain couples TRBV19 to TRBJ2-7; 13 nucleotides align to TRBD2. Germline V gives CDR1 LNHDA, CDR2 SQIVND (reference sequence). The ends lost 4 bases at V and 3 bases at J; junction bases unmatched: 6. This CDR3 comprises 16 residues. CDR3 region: CASSTGLAGAIYEQYF. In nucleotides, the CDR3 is TGTGCCAGTAGTACCGGACTAGCGGGAGCTATCTACGAGCAGTACTTC.

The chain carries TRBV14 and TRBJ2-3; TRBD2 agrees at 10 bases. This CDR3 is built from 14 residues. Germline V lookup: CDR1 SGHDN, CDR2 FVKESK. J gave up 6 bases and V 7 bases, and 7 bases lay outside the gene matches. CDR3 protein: CASNIAGGSDTQYF. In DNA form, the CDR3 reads TGTGCCAGCAACATAGCGGGAGGATCCGATACGCAGTATTTT.

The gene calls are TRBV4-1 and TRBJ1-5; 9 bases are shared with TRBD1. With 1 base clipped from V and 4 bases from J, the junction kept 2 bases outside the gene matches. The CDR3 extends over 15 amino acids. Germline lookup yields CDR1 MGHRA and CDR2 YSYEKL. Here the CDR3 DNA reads TGCGCCAGCAGCCAAGTGGACAGGGGAAATCAGCCCCAGCATTTT. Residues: CASSQVDRGNQPQHF.

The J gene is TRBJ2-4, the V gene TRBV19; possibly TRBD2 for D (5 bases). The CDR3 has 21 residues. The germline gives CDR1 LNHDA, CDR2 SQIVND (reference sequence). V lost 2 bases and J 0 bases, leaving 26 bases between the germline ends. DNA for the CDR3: TGTGCCAGTAGTATAACGGGCCCAGCGGTTAGGTCCCCTGAAGCCAAAAACATTCAGTACTTC. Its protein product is CASSITGPAVRSPEAKNIQYF.

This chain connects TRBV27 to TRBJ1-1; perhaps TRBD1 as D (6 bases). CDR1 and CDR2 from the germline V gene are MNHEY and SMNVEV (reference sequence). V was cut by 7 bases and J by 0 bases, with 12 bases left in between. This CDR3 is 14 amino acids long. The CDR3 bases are TGTGCCAGCACCCCCGGACAGCTGAACACTGAAGCTTTCTTT. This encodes CASTPGQLNTEAFF.

CDR3 nucleotides: TGTGCCAGCAGCTTGGAAGGCGGGGAGGCCTGGTCCTACGAGCAGTACTTC. This gives the protein CASSLEGGEAWSYEQYF. The V and J genes are TRBV5-6 and TRBJ2-7, with D perhaps TRBD2 (6 bases). Deletions cut 0 bases from V and 1 base from J, with 17 bases between. The CDR3 consists of 17 residues. Germline assignment: CDR1 SGHDT and CDR2 YYEEEE.

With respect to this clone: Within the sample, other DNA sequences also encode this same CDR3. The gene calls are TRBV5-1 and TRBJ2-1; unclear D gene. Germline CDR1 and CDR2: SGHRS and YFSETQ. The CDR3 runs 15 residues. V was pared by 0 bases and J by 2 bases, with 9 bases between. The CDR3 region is CASSLGQGAYNEQFF. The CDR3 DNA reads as TGCGCCAGCAGCTTGGGACAAGGCGCCTACAATGAGCAGTTCTTC.

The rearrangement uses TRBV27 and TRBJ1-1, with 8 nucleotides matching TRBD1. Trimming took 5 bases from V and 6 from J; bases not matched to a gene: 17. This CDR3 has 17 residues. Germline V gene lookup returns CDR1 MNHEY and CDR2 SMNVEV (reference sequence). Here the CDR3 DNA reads TGTGCCAGCAGTCCCCGGCGACAGGGGAAGGAAGACGCTGAAGCTTTCTTT. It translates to CASSPRRQGKEDAEAFF.

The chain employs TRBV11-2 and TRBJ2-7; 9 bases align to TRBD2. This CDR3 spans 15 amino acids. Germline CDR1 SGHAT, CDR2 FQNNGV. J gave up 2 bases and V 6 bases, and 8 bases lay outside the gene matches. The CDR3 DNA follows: TGTGCCAGCAGTTCGAACCCTAGCGGGGCCTACGAGCAGTACTTC. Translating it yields CASSSNPSGAYEQYF.

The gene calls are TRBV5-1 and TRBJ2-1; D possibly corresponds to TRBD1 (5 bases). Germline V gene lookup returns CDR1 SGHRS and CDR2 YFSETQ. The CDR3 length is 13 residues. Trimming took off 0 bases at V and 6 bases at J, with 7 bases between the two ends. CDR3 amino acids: CASSLDQGNEQFF. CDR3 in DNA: TGCGCCAGCAGCTTGGATCAGGGCAATGAGCAGTTCTTC.

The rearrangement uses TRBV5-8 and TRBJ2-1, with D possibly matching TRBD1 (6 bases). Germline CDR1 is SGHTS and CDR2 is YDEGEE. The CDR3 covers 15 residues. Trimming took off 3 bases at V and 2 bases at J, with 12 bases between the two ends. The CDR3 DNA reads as TGTGCCAGCAGCTCCACAGGGTTCCCCTACAATGAGCAGTTCTTC. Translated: CASSSTGFPYNEQFF.

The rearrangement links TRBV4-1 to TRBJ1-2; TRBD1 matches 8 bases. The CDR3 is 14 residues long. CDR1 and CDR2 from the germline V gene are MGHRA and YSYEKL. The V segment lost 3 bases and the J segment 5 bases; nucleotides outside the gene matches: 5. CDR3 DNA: TGCGCCAGCAGCCAGGGGACAGGAGATTATGGCTACACCTTC. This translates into CASSQGTGDYGYTF.

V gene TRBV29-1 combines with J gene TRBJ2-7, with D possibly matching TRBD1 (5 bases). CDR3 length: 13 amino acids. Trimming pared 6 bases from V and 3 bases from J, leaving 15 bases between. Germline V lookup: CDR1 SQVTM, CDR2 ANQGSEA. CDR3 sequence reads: CSVHQGSGYEQYF. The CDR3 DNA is TGCAGCGTGCACCAGGGTTCGGGCTACGAGCAGTACTTC.

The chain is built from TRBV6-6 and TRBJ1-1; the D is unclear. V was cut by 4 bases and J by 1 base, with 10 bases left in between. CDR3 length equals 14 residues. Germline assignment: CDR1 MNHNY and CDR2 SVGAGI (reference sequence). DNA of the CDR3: TGTGCCAGCAGTTTGCCGCAGCGGAACACTGAAGCTTTCTTT. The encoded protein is CASSLPQRNTEAFF.

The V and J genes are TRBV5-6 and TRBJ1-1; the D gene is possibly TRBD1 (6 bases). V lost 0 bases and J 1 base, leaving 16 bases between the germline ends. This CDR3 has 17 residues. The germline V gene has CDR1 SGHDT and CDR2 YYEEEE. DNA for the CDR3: TGTGCCAGCAGCTTGGTTGGGACACGGAAGGGGAACACTGAAGCTTTCTTT. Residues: CASSLVGTRKGNTEAFF.

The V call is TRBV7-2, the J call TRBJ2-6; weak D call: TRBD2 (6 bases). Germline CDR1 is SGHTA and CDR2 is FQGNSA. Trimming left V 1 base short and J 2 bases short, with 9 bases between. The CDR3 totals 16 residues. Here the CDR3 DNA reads TGTGCCAGCAGCTTAGATCGGGGGACTGGGGCCAACGTCCTGACTTTC. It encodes CASSLDRGTGANVLTF. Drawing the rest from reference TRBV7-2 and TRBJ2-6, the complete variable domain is GAGVSQSPSNKVTEKGKDVELRCDPISGHTALYWYRQSLGQGLEFLIYFQGNSAPDKSGLPSDRFSAERTGGSVSTLTIQRTQQEDSAVYLCASSLDRGTGANVLTFGAGSRLTVL.

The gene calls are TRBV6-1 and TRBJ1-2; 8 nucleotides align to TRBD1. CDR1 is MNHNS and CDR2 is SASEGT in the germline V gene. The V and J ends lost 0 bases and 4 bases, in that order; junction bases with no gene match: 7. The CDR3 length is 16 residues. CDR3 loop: CASSEALQGAGYGYTF. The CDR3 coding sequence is TGTGCCAGCAGTGAAGCGCTTCAGGGGGCGGGCTATGGCTACACCTTC.

The CDR3 DNA sequence: TGTGCCAGTAGTAGTAGCCGGCACAATGAGCAGTTCTTC. It codes for CASSSSRHNEQFF. The rearrangement uses TRBV19 and TRBJ2-1; no definite D call. The CDR3 consists of 13 residues. The V gene lost 4 bases and the J gene lost 5 bases, with 9 bases spanning the gap. Germline V CDR1 and CDR2: LNHDA, SQIVND (reference sequence).

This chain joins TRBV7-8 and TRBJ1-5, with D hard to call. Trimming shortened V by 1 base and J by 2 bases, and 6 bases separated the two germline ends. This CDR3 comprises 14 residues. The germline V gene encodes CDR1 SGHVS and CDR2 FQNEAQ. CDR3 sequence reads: CASSLGVGNQPQHF. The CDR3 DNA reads TGTGCCAGCAGCTTAGGAGTTGGCAATCAGCCCCAGCATTTT.

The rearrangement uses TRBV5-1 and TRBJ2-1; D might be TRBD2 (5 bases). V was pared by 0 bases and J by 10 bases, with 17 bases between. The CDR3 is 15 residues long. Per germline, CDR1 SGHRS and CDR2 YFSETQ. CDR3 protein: CASSLDDQRFSEQFF. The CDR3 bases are TGCGCCAGCAGCTTGGACGACCAGCGGTTTTCCGAGCAGTTCTTC. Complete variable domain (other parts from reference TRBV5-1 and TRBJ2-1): KAGVTQTPRYLIKTRGQQVTLSCSPISGHRSVSWYQQTPGQGLQFLFEYFSETQRNKGNFPGRFSGRQFSNSRSEMNVSTLELGDSALYLCASSLDDQRFSEQFFGPGTRLTVL.

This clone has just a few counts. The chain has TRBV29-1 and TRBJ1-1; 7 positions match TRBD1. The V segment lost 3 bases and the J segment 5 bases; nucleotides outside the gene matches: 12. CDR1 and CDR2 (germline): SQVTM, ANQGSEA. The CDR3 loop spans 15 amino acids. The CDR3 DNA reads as TGCAGCGTTGAGGTAGGGGGCGCAATTCTAACTGAAGCTTTCTTT. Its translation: CSVEVGGAILTEAFF.

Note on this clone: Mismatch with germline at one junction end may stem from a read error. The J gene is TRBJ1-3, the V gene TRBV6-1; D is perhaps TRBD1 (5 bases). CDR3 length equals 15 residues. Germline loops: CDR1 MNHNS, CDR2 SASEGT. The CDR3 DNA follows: TGTGCCAGCACCGGACAAAGCCTCTCTAGAAACACCATATATTTT. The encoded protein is CASTGQSLSRNTIYF.

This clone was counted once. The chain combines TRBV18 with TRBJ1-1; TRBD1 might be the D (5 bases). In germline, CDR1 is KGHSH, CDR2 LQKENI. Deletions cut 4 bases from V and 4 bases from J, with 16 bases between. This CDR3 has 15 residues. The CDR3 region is CASSLSGGEITEAFF. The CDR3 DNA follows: TGTGCCAGCTCACTTTCCGGGGGGGAGATCACTGAAGCTTTCTTT. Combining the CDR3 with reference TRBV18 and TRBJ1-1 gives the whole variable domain NAGVMQNPRHLVRRRGQEARLRCSPMKGHSHVYWYRQLPEEGLKFMVYLQKENIIDESGMPKERFSAEFPKEGPSILRIQQVVRGDSAAYFCASSLSGGEITEAFFGQGTRLTVV.

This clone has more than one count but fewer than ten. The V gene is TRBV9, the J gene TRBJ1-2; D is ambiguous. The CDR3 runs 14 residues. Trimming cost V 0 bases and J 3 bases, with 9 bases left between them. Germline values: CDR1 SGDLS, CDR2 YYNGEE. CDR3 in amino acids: CASSVGDGDYGYTF. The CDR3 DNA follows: TGTGCCAGCAGCGTAGGAGACGGAGACTATGGCTACACCTTC. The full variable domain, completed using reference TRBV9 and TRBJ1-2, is DSGVTQTPKHLITATGQRVTLRCSPRSGDLSVYWYQQSLDQGLQFLIQYYNGEERAKGNILERFSAQQFPDLHSELNLSSLELGDSALYFCASSVGDGDYGYTFGSGTRLTVV.

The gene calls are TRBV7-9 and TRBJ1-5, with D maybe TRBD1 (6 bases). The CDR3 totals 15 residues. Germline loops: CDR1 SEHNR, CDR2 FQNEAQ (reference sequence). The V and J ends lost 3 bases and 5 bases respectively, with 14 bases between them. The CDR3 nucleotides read TGTGCCAGCAGCTTGACAGGTCATCAGGATCAGCCCCAGCATTTT. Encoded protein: CASSLTGHQDQPQHF.

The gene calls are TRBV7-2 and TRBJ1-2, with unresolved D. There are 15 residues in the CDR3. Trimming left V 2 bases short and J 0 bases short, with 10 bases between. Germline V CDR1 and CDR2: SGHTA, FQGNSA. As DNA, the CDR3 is TGTGCCAGCAGCTTACTCTTCTCTTCTAACTATGGCTACACCTTC. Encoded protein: CASSLLFSSNYGYTF.

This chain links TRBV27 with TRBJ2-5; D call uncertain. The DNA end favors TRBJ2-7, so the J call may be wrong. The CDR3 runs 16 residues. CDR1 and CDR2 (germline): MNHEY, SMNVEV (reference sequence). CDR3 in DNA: TGTGCCAGCAGTTTAAGCTCGCTGGCAGGCCCTTACGAGCAGTACTTC. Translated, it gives CASSLSSLAGPYEQYF.

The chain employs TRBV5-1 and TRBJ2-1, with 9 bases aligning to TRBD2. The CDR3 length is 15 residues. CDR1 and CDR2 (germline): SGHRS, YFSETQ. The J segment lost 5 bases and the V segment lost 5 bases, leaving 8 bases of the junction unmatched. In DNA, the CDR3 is TGCGCCAGCAGTCATTTTAGCGGGGGAGACAATGAGCAGTTCTTC. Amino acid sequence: CASSHFSGGDNEQFF.